This T cell receptor (beta chain) was sequenced for a study of beta chain features in type 1 diabetes. Turning to the study itself: Sorted cells numbering 107,917,701 were examined across all samples. Findings and caveats of the study: TCRB CDR3s were moderately but significantly shorter in Type 1 diabetes patients in all four CD4+ subsets.

This clone turned up a few times. Its specificity is unknown. Every participating donor gave one draw, a heparinised blood sample averaging about 100 mL. Sorted CD4+ subsets: naive, central memory, regulatory, stem cell-like memory (CD45RO/CCR7/CD25/CD127/CD95/CD27 panel). CDR1 is WNHNN, CDR2 SYGVQD, per germline (reference sequence). Trimming took off 3 bases at V and 0 bases at J, with 13 bases between the two ends. The CDR3 is 16 residues long. All of the isolated RNA was reverse transcribed, so expressed TCRB transcripts were sequenced. Clones were read by immunoSEQ multiplex PCR, and TCRdb kept only the in-frame ones, dropping some. The sample carries around 130,000 clones, roughly 17% recorded once.

The source is a man between 25 and 39 years old with type 1 diabetes. The sample comprised central memory CD4+ T cells from blood. The chain is built from TRBV10-1 and TRBJ2-3; D unresolved. The DNA of the CDR3 is TGCGCCAGCAGTGACACACGGACGGACAGCACAGATACGCAGTATTTT. Protein sequence: CASSDTRTDSTDTQYF.